This T cell receptor (beta chain) was recorded in a study of spatial heterogeneity in lung cancer. Study summary: Detected sequences consistently included more beta-chain ones than alpha-chain ones. Notes on the study in general: Ubiquitous expanded tumor TCRs were observed in blood more at resection than follow-up.

TCRdb redid the calling of the 5' RACE reads with MiXCR, one entry per CDR3 protein. Among around 92,000 distinct CDR3 sequences listed, about 12% were seen once. With respect to this clonotype: The antigen is unknown.

This sample's time point: sample taken at primary tumor resection. Samples came from 65 to 75 TRACERx patients with untreated early-stage lung cancer. The J segment lost 0 bases and the V segment lost 1 base, leaving 6 bases of the junction unmatched. CDR1 is SGHVS and CDR2 is FQNEAQ in the germline V gene. The CDR3 runs to 16 residues. The specimen was PBMCs, collected at surgery. The chain joins TRBV7-8 to TRBJ2-7; 7 nucleotides align to TRBD1. This receptor was taken from a male donor with early-stage non-small cell lung cancer. The CDR3: CASSLGPGQSSYEQYF. CDR3 nucleotides: TGTGCCAGCAGCTTAGGGCCGGGACAGAGCTCCTACGAGCAGTACTTC.